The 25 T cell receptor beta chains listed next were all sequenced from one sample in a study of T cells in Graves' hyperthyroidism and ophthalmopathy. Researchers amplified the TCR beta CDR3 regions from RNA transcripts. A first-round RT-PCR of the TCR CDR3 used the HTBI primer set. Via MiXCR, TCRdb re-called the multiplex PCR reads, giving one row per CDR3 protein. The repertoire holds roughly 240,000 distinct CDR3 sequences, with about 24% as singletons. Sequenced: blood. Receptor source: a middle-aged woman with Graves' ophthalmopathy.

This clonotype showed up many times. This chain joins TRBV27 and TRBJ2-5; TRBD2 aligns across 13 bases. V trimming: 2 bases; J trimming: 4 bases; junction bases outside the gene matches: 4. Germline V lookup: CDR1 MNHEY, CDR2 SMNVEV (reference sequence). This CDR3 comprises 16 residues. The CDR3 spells CASSLNGLAGVETQYF. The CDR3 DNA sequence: TGTGCCAGCAGTTTAAACGGACTAGCGGGAGTAGAGACCCAGTACTTC.

CDR3 in DNA: TGTGCCAGCAGTCTCCCAGGACTAGCGGCCGGGGAGCTGTTTTTT. Translation: CASSLPGLAAGELFF. The gene calls are TRBV6-1 and TRBJ2-2, with TRBD2 identical over 10 bases. V shed 5 bases and J 6 bases; nucleotides not matched to a gene: 6. The germline CDR1 and CDR2 sequences are MNHNS and SASEGT. This CDR3 is 15 amino acids long.

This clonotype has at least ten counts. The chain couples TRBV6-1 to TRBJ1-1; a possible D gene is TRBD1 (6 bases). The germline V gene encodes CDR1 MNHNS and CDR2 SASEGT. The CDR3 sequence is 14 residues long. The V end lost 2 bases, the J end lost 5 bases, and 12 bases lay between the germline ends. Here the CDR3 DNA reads TGTGCCAGCAGTGAAAAACAGGGCAGAACTGAAGCTTTCTTT. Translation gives CASSEKQGRTEAFF.

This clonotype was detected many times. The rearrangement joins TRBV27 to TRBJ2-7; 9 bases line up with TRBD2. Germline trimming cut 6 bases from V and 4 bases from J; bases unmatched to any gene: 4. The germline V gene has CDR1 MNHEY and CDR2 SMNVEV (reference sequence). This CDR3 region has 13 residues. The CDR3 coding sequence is TGTGCCAGCAGCATAGCGGGAGCTTACGAGCAGTACTTC. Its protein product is CASSIAGAYEQYF.

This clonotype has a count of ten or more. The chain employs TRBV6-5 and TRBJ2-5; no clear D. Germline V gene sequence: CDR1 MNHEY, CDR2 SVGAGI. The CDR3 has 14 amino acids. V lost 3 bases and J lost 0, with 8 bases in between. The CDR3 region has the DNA TGTGCCAGCAGTTATGGACGGTACCAAGAGACCCAGTACTTC. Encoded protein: CASSYGRYQETQYF.

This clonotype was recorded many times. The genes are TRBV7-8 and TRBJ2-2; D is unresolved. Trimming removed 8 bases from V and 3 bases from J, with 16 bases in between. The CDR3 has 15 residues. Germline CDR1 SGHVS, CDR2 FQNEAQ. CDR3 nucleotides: TGTGCCAGCTTCCTACAGCCGAGATACACCGGGGAGCTGTTTTTT. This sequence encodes CASFLQPRYTGELFF. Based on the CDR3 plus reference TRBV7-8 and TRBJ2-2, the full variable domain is GAGVSQSPRYKVAKRGQDVALRCDPISGHVSLFWYQQALGQGPEFLTYFQNEAQLDKSGLPSDRFFAERPEGSVSTLKIQRTQQEDSAVYLCASFLQPRYTGELFFGEGSRLTVL.

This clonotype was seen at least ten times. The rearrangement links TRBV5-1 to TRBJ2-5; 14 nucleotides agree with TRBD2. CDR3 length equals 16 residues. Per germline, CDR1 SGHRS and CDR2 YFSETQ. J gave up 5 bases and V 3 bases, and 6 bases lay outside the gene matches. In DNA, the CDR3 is TGCGCCAGCAGCTCGGGACTAGCGGGAGTGCAGGAGACCCAGTACTTC. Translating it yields CASSSGLAGVQETQYF.

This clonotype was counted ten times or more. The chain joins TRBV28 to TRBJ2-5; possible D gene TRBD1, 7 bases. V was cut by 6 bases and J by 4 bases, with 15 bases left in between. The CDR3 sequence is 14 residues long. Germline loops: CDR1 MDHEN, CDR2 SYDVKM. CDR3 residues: CASSVSQGGETQYF. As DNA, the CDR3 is TGTGCCAGCAGCGTATCCCAGGGGGGAGAGACCCAGTACTTC.

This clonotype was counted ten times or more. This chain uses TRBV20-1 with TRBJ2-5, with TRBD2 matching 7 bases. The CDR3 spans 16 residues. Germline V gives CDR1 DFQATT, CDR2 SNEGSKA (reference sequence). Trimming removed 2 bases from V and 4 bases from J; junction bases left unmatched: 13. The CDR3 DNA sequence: TGCAGTGCTAGATCCTTTAGCGGGCCGGGGGGAGAGACCCAGTACTTC. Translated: CSARSFSGPGGETQYF.

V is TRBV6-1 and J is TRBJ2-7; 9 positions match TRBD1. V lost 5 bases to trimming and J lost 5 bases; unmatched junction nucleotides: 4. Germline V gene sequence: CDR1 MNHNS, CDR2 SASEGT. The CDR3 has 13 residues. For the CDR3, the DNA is TGTGCCAGCAGTCGGACAGGGGTCCACGAGCAGTACTTC. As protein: CASSRTGVHEQYF.

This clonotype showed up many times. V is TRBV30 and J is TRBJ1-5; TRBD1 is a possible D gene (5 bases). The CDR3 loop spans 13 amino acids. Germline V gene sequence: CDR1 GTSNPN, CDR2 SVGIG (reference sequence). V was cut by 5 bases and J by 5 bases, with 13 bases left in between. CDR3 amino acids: CAWSQGRDQPQHF. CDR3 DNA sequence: TGTGCCTGGTCGCAGGGAAGGGATCAGCCCCAGCATTTT. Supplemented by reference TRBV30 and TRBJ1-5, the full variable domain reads SQTIHQWPATLVQPVGSPLSLECTVEGTSNPNLYWYRQAAGRGLQLLFYSVGIGQISSEVPQNLSASRPQDRQFILSSKKLLLSDSGFYLCAWSQGRDQPQHFGDGTRLSIL.

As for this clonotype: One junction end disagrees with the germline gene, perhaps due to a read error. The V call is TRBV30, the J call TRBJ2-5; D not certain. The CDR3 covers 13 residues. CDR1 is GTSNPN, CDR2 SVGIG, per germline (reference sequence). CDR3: CACSDGRQETQYF. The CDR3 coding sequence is TGTGCCTGCAGTGACGGGCGTCAAGAGACTCAGTACTTC.

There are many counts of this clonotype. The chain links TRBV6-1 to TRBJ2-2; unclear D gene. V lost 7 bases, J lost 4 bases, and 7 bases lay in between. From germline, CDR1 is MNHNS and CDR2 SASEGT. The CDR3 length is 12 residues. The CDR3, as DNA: TGTGCCAGCATCCCGCCCACCGGGGAGCTGTTTTTT. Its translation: CASIPPTGELFF.

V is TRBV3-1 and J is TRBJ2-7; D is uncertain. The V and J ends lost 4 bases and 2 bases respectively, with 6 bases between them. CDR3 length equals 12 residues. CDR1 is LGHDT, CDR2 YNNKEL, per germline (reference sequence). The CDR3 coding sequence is TGTGCCAGCAGCCGAGTAGCCTACGAGCAGTACTTC. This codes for CASSRVAYEQYF.

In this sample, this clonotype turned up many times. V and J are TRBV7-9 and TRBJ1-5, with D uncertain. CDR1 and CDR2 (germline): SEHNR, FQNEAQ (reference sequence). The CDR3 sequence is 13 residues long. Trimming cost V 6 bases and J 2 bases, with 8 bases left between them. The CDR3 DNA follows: TGTGCCAGCAGTGAATCGGGCAATCAGCCCCAGCATTTT. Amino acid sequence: CASSESGNQPQHF.

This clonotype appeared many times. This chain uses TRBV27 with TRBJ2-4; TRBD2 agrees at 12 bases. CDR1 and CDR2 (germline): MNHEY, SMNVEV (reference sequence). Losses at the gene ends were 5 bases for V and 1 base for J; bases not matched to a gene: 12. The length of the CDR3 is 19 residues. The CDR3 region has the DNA TGTGCCAGCAGTCCAATTCCGGGACTAGCGGGTATGGCCAAAAACATTCAGTACTTC. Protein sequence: CASSPIPGLAGMAKNIQYF.

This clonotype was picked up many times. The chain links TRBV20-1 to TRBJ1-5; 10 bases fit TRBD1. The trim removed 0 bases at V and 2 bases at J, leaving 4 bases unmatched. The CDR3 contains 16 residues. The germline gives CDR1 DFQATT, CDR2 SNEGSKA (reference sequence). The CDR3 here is CSARDLGTGGNQPQHF. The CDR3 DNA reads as TGCAGTGCTAGAGATCTTGGGACAGGGGGCAATCAGCCCCAGCATTTT.

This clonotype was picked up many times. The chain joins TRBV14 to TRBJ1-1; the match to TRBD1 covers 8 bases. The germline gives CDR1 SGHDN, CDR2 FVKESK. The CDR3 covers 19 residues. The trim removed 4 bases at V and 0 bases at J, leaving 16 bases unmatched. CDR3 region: CASSRPHEDRVDMNTEAFF. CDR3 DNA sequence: TGTGCCAGCAGCCGCCCGCACGAGGACAGGGTCGACATGAACACTGAAGCTTTCTTT.

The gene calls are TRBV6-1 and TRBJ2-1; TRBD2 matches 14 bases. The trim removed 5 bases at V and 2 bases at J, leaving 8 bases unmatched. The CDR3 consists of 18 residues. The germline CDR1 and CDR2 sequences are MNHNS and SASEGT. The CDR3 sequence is CASSPGLAGEWAYNEQFF. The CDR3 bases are TGTGCCAGCAGTCCGGGACTAGCGGGAGAGTGGGCCTACAATGAGCAGTTCTTC.

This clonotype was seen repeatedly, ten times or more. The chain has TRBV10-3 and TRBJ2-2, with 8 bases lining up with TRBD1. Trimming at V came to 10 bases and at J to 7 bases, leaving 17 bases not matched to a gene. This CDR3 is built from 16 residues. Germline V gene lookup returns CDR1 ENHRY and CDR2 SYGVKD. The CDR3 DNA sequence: TGTGCCACATCAGGGTCGACAGGGGAAGAGAACGGGGAGCTGTTTTTT. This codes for CATSGSTGEENGELFF.

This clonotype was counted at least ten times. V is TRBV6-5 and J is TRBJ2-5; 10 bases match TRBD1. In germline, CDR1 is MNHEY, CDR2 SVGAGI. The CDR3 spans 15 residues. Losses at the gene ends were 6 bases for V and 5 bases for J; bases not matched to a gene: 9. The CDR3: CASRRQGAIGETQYF. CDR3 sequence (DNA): TGTGCCAGCAGGCGACAGGGGGCGATCGGGGAGACCCAGTACTTC.

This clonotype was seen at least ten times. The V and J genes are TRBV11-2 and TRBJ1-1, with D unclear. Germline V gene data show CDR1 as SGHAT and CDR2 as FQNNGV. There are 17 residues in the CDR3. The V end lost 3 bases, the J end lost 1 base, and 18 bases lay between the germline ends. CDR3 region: CASSLLSPRRTNTEAFF. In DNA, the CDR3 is TGTGCCAGCAGCTTGCTCTCTCCGAGGAGAACGAACACTGAAGCTTTCTTT.

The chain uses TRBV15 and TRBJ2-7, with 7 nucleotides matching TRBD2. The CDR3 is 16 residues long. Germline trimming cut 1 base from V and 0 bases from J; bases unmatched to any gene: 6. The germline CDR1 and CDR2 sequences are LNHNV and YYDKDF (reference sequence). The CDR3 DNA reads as TGTGCCACCAGCAGAGTCGGAGGCGGGGGCTCCTACGAGCAGTACTTC. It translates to CATSRVGGGGSYEQYF. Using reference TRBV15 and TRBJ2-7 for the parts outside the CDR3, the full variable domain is DAMVIQNPRYQVTQFGKPVTLSCSQTLNHNVMYWYQQKSSQAPKLLFHYYDKDFNNEADTPDNFQSRRPNTSFCFLDIRSPGLGDTAMYLCATSRVGGGGSYEQYFGPGTRLTVT.

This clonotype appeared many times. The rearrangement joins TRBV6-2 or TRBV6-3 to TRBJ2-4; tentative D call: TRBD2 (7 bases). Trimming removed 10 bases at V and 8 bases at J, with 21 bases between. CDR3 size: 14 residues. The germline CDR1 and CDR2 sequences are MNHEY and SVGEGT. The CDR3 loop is CAIQSRGARDIQYF. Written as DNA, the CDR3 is TGTGCCATCCAATCCCGGGGGGCTCGAGACATTCAGTACTTC.

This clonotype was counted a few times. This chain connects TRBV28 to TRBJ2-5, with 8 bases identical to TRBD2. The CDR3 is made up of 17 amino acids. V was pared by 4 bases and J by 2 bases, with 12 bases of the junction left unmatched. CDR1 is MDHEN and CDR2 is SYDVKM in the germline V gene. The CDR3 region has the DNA TGTGCCAGCAGTTCCGTCTTGGGTGCGGGGGGTCAAGAGACCCAGTACTTC. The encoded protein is CASSSVLGAGGQETQYF.